These 17 T cell receptor beta chains were sequenced from one sample in a study of T-cell reconstitution after alpha-beta-depleted transplantation in children (dated by TCRdb to 2016 to 2017). The sample's treatment or condition label, decoded: allogeneic hematopoietic cell transplantation with graft depleted of TCRalphabeta T cells and CD19 B cells. The library relied on PCR. Sequencing used an Illumina HiSeq 2500. TCR libraries were prepared with molecular barcoding, using unique molecular identifiers to normalize TCRbeta repertoire quantification. In-frame beta chains were kept once TCRdb had trimmed the public reads at Q25 with fastp and called clones with MiXCR. Rows are unified per CDR3 protein, each entry keeping the most common DNA and genes. This sample gives fewer than 700,000 distinct CDR3 sequences in total; roughly 13% of them show up just once. Of the sample, over 2% is held by the ten largest clones.

The sample in question was PBMCs, mostly from graft donor cells, obtained 360 days after TCRalphabeta/CD19-depleted stem cell transplant. All receptors derive from a male patient younger than 18 who had a stem cell transplant for acute myeloid leukemia, so the T cells may come from the graft donor.

This clonotype was seen many times. The chain has TRBV28 and TRBJ2-2; 9 bases line up with TRBD2. The germline gives CDR1 MDHEN, CDR2 SYDVKM. V dropped 5 bases and J dropped 6; count of bases not matched to a gene: 7. The CDR3 is 15 residues long. The CDR3 DNA is TGTGCCAGCAGTGTTTTACTAGCGGGTGCCGGGGAGCTGTTTTTT. Protein sequence: CASSVLLAGAGELFF.

In this sample, this clonotype turned up a few times. The genes are TRBV15 and TRBJ2-2; D is ambiguous. This CDR3 comprises 13 residues. V lost 0 bases to trimming and J lost 7 bases, with 6 bases between them. Germline V gene lookup returns CDR1 LNHNV and CDR2 YYDKDF (reference sequence). The chain's CDR3 is CATSRDGVGELFF. In nucleotides, the CDR3 is TGTGCCACCAGCAGAGATGGGGTCGGGGAGCTGTTTTTT.

V usage is TRBV28 and J usage is TRBJ2-7; the D gene is possibly TRBD2 (6 bases). The CDR3 totals 15 residues. V was shortened by 2 bases and J by 6 bases, with 17 bases between the two germline ends. Germline lookup yields CDR1 MDHEN and CDR2 SYDVKM. Here the CDR3 DNA reads TGTGCCAGCAGTTTAGGCGGGATGGGGATCACCGAGCAGTACTTC. This gives the protein CASSLGGMGITEQYF.

The rearrangement joins TRBV25-1 to TRBJ1-1; D not certain. The CDR3 sequence is 13 residues long. Germline CDR1 MGHDK, CDR2 SYGVNS. V dropped 5 bases and J dropped 4 bases, with 11 bases sitting between them. In DNA form, the CDR3 reads TGTGCCAGCAGTTTTTCTGAGGGCACTGAAGCTTTCTTT. Its translation: CASSFSEGTEAFF.

This sequence joins TRBV7-9 and TRBJ2-7; D may be TRBD2 (5 bases). The CDR3 is made up of 15 amino acids. The germline V gene has CDR1 SEHNR and CDR2 FQNEAQ (reference sequence). Trimming pared 1 base from V and 2 bases from J, leaving 12 bases between. The CDR3 protein is CASSLGKPAAYEQYF. CDR3 coding DNA: TGTGCCAGCAGCTTAGGGAAACCAGCGGCCTACGAGCAGTACTTC.

This clonotype has just a few counts. The V gene is TRBV6-2 or TRBV6-3, the J gene TRBJ2-7; D perhaps matches TRBD2 (5 bases). V dropped 5 bases and J dropped 2 bases, with 10 bases sitting between them. The CDR3 has 13 residues. CDR1 and CDR2 from the germline V gene are MNHEY and SVGEGT. In DNA, the CDR3 is TGTGCCAGCAGTCGGACTCAAACCTACGAGCAGTACTTC. This sequence encodes CASSRTQTYEQYF.

About this clonotype itself: A much more abundant neighbour one base away suggests this may be a read error. The genes are TRBV25-1 and TRBJ2-7; D assignment may be TRBD1 or TRBD2 (5 bases each). Trimming stripped 8 bases from V and 5 bases from J, with 16 bases between. The germline V gene encodes CDR1 MGHDK and CDR2 SYGVNS. The CDR3 consists of 13 residues. This CDR3 reads CASPGTRTDEQYF. In nucleotides, the CDR3 is TGTGCCAGCCCCGGGACCCGGACTGACGAGCAGTACTTC.

This clonotype showed up just a few times. V gene TRBV28 combines with J gene TRBJ1-2, with D possibly TRBD1 on 6 matching bases. Germline V gene sequence: CDR1 MDHEN, CDR2 SYDVKM. V lost 2 bases and J 3 bases, leaving 16 bases between the germline ends. CDR3 length: 16 residues. CDR3 sequence reads: CASSLPGQIKDYGYTF. The DNA for the CDR3 is TGTGCCAGCAGTTTACCCGGACAGATTAAAGACTATGGCTACACCTTC.

This clonotype was observed a few times. The chain uses TRBV5-1 and TRBJ1-1; D might be TRBD1 (6 bases). Germline V CDR1 and CDR2: SGHRS, YFSETQ. This CDR3 is 15 amino acids long. Between the trimmed V and J ends, which lost 3 bases and 10 bases, there was a span of 22 bases. The CDR3: CASSYTGYNIAGAFF. DNA for the CDR3: TGCGCCAGCAGCTATACAGGGTATAATATAGCAGGAGCTTTCTTT. Filled out from reference TRBV5-1 and TRBJ1-1, the complete variable domain reads KAGVTQTPRYLIKTRGQQVTLSCSPISGHRSVSWYQQTPGQGLQFLFEYFSETQRNKGNFPGRFSGRQFSNSRSEMNVSTLELGDSALYLCASSYTGYNIAGAFFGQGTRLTVV.

This clonotype occurred a few times. This chain uses TRBV6-1 with TRBJ2-1, with 9 bases identical to TRBD1. The V gene end was trimmed by 6 bases and the J gene end by 8 bases; junction bases not matched to a gene: 11. CDR3 length: 15 amino acids. Germline V lookup: CDR1 MNHNS, CDR2 SASEGT. This chain's CDR3 is CASSPGQGYVHEQFF. The DNA for the CDR3 is TGTGCCAGCAGCCCGGGACAGGGTTATGTGCATGAGCAGTTCTTC.

This clonotype was seen a handful of times. This chain uses TRBV20-1 with TRBJ2-7; tentatively, D is TRBD2 (5 bases). The V gene lost 1 base and the J gene lost 3 bases, with 10 bases spanning the gap. The CDR3 consists of 13 residues. CDR1 is DFQATT and CDR2 is SNEGSKA in the germline V gene (reference sequence). CDR3 loop: CSARAGMVYEQYF. DNA for the CDR3: TGCAGTGCTAGAGCGGGGATGGTCTACGAGCAGTACTTC.

There are many counts of this clonotype. The chain recombines TRBV20-1 with TRBJ2-1, with a possible D match to TRBD2 (6 bases). The CDR3 consists of 16 residues. CDR1 is DFQATT, CDR2 SNEGSKA, per germline (reference sequence). Trimming shortened V by 3 bases and J by 7 bases, and 22 bases separated the two germline ends. CDR3 nucleotide sequence: TGCAGTGCTAGGGTTATAGCGGTCTTCAGAAGGAATGAGCAGTTCTTC. Translation: CSARVIAVFRRNEQFF.

J is TRBJ2-2 and V is TRBV7-9, with 8 nucleotides matching TRBD2. V dropped 7 bases and J dropped 6; count of bases not matched to a gene: 10. Germline V gives CDR1 SEHNR, CDR2 FQNEAQ (reference sequence). This CDR3 has 15 amino acids. DNA for the CDR3: TGTGCCAGCATCCATAGCGGGGACCCTCCCGGGGAGCTGTTTTTT. This translates into CASIHSGDPPGELFF.

This clonotype has at least ten counts. The chain recombines TRBV7-2 with TRBJ2-5; the match to TRBD1 covers 12 bases. Germline V gives CDR1 SGHTA, CDR2 FQGNSA. With V trimmed by 5 bases and J by 2 bases, 3 bases remained unmatched. The CDR3 extends over 15 amino acids. The CDR3 here is CASSRDRGRQETQYF. CDR3 nucleotide sequence: TGTGCCAGCAGCCGGGACAGGGGGCGACAAGAGACCCAGTACTTC.

J is TRBJ2-7 and V is TRBV7-6; no clear D. Germline values: CDR1 SGHVS, CDR2 FNYEAQ. Trimming cost V 1 base and J 0 bases, with 10 bases left between them. The CDR3 has 15 amino acids. CDR3 bases: TGTGCCAGCAGCTTAGAGGGTCGGCCCTCCTACGAGCAGTACTTC. Amino acids: CASSLEGRPSYEQYF.

The table lists this clonotype with a few counts. This sequence joins TRBV4-3 and TRBJ2-5; D may be TRBD2 (5 bases). Germline loops: CDR1 LGHNA, CDR2 YSLEER. CDR3 length: 16 amino acids. V lost 0 bases and J lost 4, with 15 bases in between. The CDR3 spells CASSQDTLLSGETQYF. The CDR3, as DNA: TGCGCCAGCAGCCAAGATACTCTCTTGAGCGGAGAGACCCAGTACTTC.

This clonotype was seen more than once but under ten times. This rearrangement joins TRBV5-6 to TRBJ2-7; 7 bases fit TRBD2. Trimming at V came to 4 bases and at J to 0 bases, leaving 7 bases not matched to a gene. Germline V lookup: CDR1 SGHDT, CDR2 YYEEEE. This CDR3 has 15 amino acids. The CDR3 region has the DNA TGTGCCAGCAGCCTCCTAGCGGTCCTCTCCTACGAGCAGTACTTC. It specifies CASSLLAVLSYEQYF. Together with reference TRBV5-6 and TRBJ2-7, the CDR3 gives the full variable domain: DAGVTQSPTHLIKTRGQQVTLRCSPKSGHDTVSWYQQALGQGPQFIFQYYEEEERQRGNFPDRFSGHQFPNYSSELNVNALLLGDSALYLCASSLLAVLSYEQYFGPGTRLTVT.